The subject of this entry is one T cell receptor beta chain. The CDR3 is 13 amino acids. The germline CDR1 and CDR2 sequences are SGHNT and YYREEE (reference sequence). V lost 2 bases and J lost 3, with 8 bases in between. This record comes from a study of radiation and T cells in renal cell carcinoma. At the level of the study: Nephrectomy followed 15 Gy stereotactic body radiation by 4 weeks.

Time point described: blood 2 weeks post-SBRT. As to treatment: 15 Gy SBRT to primary tumor, nephrectomy 4 weeks later. Assay used: immunoSEQ multiplex PCR; TCRdb lists only in-frame clones, some missing. The table shows approximately 61,000 clones, with around 80% occurring only once. The genes are TRBV5-4 and TRBJ2-5; a weak D match, TRBD1 (6 bases). The sequence came from a man aged 55 to 70 with renal cell carcinoma. This specimen was blood, taken from a patient whose treatment included radiotherapy and nephrectomy. CDR3 coding DNA: TGTGCCAGCAGCTTCCCAGGGGAAGAGACCCAGTACTTC. Translation gives CASSFPGEETQYF.